What follows are 12 T cell receptor beta chains derived from one specimen sequenced in a study of blood T cell repertoires in COVID-19. TCRdb's copy holds only in-frame clones and misses some; the assay was immunoSEQ multiplex PCR. The repertoire consists of some 450,000 clones, with 70% to 90% occurring once and the leading ten covering roughly 0.84%. The sequenced sample consisted of peripheral blood. Receptor source: a man aged 18 to 35 with COVID-19, enrolled during active disease.

CDR3 bases: TGCAGCGTTAGGGACAGACCCTACGAGCAGTACTTC. Protein: CSVRDRPYEQYF. The rearrangement joins TRBV29-1 to TRBJ2-7; TRBD1 agrees at 7 bases. This CDR3 comprises 12 residues. J lost 2 bases, V lost 5 bases, and 3 bases had no gene match. CDR1 is SQVTM, CDR2 ANQGSEA, per germline.

The chain employs TRBV7-9 and TRBJ2-5; D perhaps matches TRBD2 (5 bases). CDR3 length: 14 amino acids. The V end was cut by 4 bases, the J end by 1 base, with 10 bases between. Germline CDR1 SEHNR, CDR2 FQNEAQ (reference sequence). CDR3 nucleotide sequence: TGTGCCAGCAGCTCAACTAGGTCCCAAGAGACCCAGTACTTC. Encoded protein: CASSSTRSQETQYF.

The chain is built from TRBV14 and TRBJ2-1; 14 nucleotides match TRBD2. CDR1 and CDR2 from the germline V gene are SGHDN and FVKESK. V lost 4 bases, J lost 10 bases, and 6 bases stayed unmatched. This CDR3 spans 15 amino acids. CDR3 protein: CASSRAGLAGVEQFF. DNA for the CDR3: TGTGCCAGCAGCCGTGCGGGACTAGCGGGGGTCGAGCAGTTCTTC. The full variable domain, completed using reference TRBV14 and TRBJ2-1, is EAGVTQFPSHSVIEKGQTVTLRCDPISGHDNLYWYRRVMGKEIKFLLHFVKESKQDESGMPNNRFLAERTGGTYSTLKVQPAELEDSGVYFCASSRAGLAGVEQFFGPGTRLTVL.

This rearrangement joins TRBV20-1 to TRBJ1-2; no clear D. The V end lost 3 bases, the J end lost 0 bases, and 8 bases lay between the germline ends. Germline CDR1 is DFQATT and CDR2 is SNEGSKA (reference sequence). The CDR3 length is 13 residues. CDR3 protein: CSASTGTNYGYTF. DNA of the CDR3: TGCAGTGCTAGTACCGGGACTAACTATGGCTACACCTTC.

This chain joins TRBV7-9 and TRBJ2-5, with TRBD1 matching over 9 bases. The V segment lost 5 bases and the J segment 1 base; nucleotides outside the gene matches: 5. This CDR3 has 15 amino acids. Germline V CDR1 and CDR2: SEHNR, FQNEAQ (reference sequence). DNA of the CDR3: TGTGCCAGCAGCATGGACAGGGGAACCCAAGAGACCCAGTACTTC. The encoded protein is CASSMDRGTQETQYF.

This clone was counted a single time. The chain uses TRBV5-4 and TRBJ1-1; D unclear. Trimming took 6 bases from V and 1 from J, leaving 7 bases between them. The CDR3 length is 12 residues. The germline V gene has CDR1 SGHNT and CDR2 YYREEE (reference sequence). CDR3 sequence (DNA): TGTGCCAGCACTACGGGGAACACTGAAGCTTTCTTT. As protein: CASTTGNTEAFF.

V and J are TRBV14 and TRBJ2-1; tentative D call: TRBD1 (6 bases). CDR1 SGHDN and CDR2 FVKESK come from the germline V gene. Trimming left V 1 base short and J 5 bases short, with 12 bases between. The CDR3 covers 15 residues. In nucleotides, the CDR3 is TGTGCCAGCAGCCAAGGCAGGGGTGGCCACAATGAGCAGTTCTTC. Protein sequence: CASSQGRGGHNEQFF. The full variable domain, rest sourced from reference TRBV14 and TRBJ2-1, is EAGVTQFPSHSVIEKGQTVTLRCDPISGHDNLYWYRRVMGKEIKFLLHFVKESKQDESGMPNNRFLAERTGGTYSTLKVQPAELEDSGVYFCASSQGRGGHNEQFFGPGTRLTVL.

CDR3 region: CAWSAGVATNEKLFF. The CDR3 nucleotides are TGTGCCTGGAGTGCAGGGGTTGCAACTAATGAAAAACTGTTTTTT. The chain combines TRBV30 with TRBJ1-4, with a tentative D call TRBD1 (6 bases). The CDR3 is 15 residues long. Trimming removed 1 base at V and 0 bases at J, with 9 bases between. Looked up from germline, CDR1 is GTSNPN and CDR2 is SVGIG (reference sequence). The full variable domain, its missing parts supplied by reference TRBV30 and TRBJ1-4, is SQTIHQWPATLVQPVGSPLSLECTVEGTSNPNLYWYRQAAGRGLQLLFYSVGIGQISSEVPQNLSASRPQDRQFILSSKKLLLSDSGFYLCAWSAGVATNEKLFFGSGTQLSVL.

This chain links TRBV14 with TRBJ2-1; possibly TRBD2 for D (5 bases). The CDR3 length is 13 residues. Trimming cost V 0 bases and J 12 bases, with 12 bases left between them. Germline V gene lookup returns CDR1 SGHDN and CDR2 FVKESK. The CDR3 DNA reads as TGTGCCAGCAGCCAAGATTCGAGTGGAGGGCAGTTCTTC. This sequence encodes CASSQDSSGGQFF.

This clone was observed a handful of times. The rearrangement uses TRBV6-5 and TRBJ1-5, with 9 bases fitting TRBD1. Germline trimming cut 4 bases from V and 4 bases from J; bases unmatched to any gene: 5. The CDR3 contains 15 residues. Germline V gene lookup returns CDR1 MNHEY and CDR2 SVGAGI. Here the CDR3 reads CASSSDRGWNQPQHF. CDR3 nucleotide sequence: TGTGCCAGCAGTTCGGACAGGGGATGGAATCAGCCCCAGCATTTT.

The rearrangement uses TRBV7-2 and TRBJ2-1; weak D call: TRBD1 (5 bases). The ends were cut back, 2 bases at V and 6 bases at J, with 14 bases in the middle. CDR1 SGHTA and CDR2 FQGNSA come from the germline V gene. This CDR3 contains 15 residues. Written as DNA, the CDR3 is TGTGCCAGCAGCTTAACAGGACCCCCCCCCAATGAGCAGTTCTTC. The encoded protein is CASSLTGPPPNEQFF.

CDR3 sequence: CASSLVMGLAGEETQYF. CDR3 coding DNA: TGTGCCAGCAGCTTAGTGATGGGACTAGCGGGAGAGGAGACCCAGTACTTC. The chain combines TRBV13 with TRBJ2-5, with TRBD2 matching 14 bases. The CDR3 consists of 17 residues. J was trimmed by 5 bases and V by 1 base; bases with no gene match: 6. The germline V gene has CDR1 PRHDT and CDR2 FYEKMQ (reference sequence).